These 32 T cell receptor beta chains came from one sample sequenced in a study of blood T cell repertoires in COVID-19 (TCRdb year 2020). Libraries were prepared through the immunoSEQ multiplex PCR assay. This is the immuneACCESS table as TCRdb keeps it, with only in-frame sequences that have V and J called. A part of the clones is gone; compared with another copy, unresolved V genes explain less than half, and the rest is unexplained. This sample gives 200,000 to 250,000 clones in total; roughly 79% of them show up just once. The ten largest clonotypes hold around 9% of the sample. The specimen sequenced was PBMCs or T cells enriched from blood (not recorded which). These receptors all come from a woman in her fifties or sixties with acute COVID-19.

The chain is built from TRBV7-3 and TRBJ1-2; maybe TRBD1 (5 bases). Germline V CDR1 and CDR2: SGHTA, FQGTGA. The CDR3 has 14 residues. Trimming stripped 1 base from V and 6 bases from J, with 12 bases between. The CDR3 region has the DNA TGTGCCAGCAGCTTAAGCCCAGGGACTCATGGCTACACCTTC. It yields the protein CASSLSPGTHGYTF.

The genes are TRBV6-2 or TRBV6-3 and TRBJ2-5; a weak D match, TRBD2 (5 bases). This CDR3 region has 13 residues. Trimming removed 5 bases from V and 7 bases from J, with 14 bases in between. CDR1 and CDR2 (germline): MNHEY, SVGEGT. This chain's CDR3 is CASSPLVSGTQYF. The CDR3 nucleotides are TGTGCCAGCAGTCCACTAGTTTCCGGGACCCAGTACTTC.

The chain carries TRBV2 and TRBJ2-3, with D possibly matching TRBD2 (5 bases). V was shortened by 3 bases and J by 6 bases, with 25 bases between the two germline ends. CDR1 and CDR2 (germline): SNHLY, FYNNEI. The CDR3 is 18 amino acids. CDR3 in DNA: TGTGCCAGCAGTGACGGGATCTCTGGCGGTGGGGTGGGTGATACGCAGTATTTT. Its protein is CASSDGISGGGVGDTQYF.

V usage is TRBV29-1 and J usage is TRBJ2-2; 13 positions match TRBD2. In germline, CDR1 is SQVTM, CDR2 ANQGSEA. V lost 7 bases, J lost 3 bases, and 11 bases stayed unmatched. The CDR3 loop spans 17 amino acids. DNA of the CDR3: TGCAGCGCCGAGACTAGCGGGGGGCCTGGGGACACCGGGGAGCTGTTTTTT. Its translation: CSAETSGGPGDTGELFF.

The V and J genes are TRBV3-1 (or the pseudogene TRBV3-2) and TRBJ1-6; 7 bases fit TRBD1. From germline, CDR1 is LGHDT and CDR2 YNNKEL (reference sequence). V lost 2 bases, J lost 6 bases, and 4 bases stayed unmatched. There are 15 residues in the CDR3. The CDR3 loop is CASSQQGGTNSPLHF. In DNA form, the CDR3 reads TGTGCCAGCAGCCAACAGGGGGGAACTAATTCACCCCTCCACTTT.

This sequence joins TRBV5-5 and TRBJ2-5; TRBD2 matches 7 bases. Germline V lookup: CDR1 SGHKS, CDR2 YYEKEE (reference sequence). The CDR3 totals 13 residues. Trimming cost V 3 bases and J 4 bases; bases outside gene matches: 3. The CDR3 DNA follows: TGTGCCAGCAGCTGGGGGGGAATAGAGACCCAGTACTTC. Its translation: CASSWGGIETQYF.

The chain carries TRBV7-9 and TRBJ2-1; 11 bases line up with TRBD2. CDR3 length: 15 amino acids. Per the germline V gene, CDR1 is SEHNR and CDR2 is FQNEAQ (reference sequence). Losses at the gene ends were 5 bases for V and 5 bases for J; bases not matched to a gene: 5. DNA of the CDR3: TGTGCCAGCAGCATTAGCGGGAGGGCCGACAATGAGCAGTTCTTC. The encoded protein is CASSISGRADNEQFF.

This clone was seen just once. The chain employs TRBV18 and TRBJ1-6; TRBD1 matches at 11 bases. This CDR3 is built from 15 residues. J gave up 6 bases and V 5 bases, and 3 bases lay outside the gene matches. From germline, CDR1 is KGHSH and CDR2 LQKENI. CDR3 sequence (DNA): TGTGCCAGCTCATCGGACAGGGGGCTTAATTCACCCCTCCACTTT. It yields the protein CASSSDRGLNSPLHF.

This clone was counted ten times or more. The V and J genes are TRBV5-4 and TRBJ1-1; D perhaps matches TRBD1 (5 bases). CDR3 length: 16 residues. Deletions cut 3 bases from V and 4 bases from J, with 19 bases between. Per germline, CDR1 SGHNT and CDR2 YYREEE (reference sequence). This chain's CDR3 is CASSSRMGGGSTEAFF. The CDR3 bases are TGTGCCAGCAGCTCCAGGATGGGGGGAGGGAGCACTGAAGCTTTCTTT.

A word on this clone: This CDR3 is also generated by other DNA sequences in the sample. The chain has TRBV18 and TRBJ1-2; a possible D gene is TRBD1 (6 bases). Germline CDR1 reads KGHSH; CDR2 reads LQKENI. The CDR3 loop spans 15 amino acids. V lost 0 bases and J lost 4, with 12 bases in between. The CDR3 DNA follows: TGTGCCAGCTCACCACCGGTGACAGGAGGCTATGGCTACACCTTC. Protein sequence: CASSPPVTGGYGYTF.

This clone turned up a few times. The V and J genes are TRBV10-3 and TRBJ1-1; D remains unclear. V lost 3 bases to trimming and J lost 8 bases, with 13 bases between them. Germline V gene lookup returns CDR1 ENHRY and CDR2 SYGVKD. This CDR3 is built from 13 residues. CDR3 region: CAISDGGDREAFF. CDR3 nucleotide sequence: TGTGCCATCAGTGATGGCGGTGACCGGGAAGCTTTCTTT.

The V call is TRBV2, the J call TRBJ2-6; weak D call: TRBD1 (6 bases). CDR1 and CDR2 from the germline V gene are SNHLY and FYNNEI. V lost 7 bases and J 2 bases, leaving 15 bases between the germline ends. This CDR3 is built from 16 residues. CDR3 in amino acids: CASKPNRATGANVLTF. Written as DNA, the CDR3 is TGTGCCAGCAAACCTAACAGGGCTACTGGGGCCAACGTCCTGACTTTC.

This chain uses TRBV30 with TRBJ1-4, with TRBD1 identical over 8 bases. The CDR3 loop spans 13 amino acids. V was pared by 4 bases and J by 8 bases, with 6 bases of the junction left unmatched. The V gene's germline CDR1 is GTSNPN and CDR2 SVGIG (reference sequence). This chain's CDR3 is CAWTQGAGEKLFF. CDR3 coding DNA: TGTGCCTGGACCCAGGGGGCAGGAGAAAAACTGTTTTTT. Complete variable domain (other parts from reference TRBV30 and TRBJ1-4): SQTIHQWPATLVQPVGSPLSLECTVEGTSNPNLYWYRQAAGRGLQLLFYSVGIGQISSEVPQNLSASRPQDRQFILSSKKLLLSDSGFYLCAWTQGAGEKLFFGSGTQLSVL.

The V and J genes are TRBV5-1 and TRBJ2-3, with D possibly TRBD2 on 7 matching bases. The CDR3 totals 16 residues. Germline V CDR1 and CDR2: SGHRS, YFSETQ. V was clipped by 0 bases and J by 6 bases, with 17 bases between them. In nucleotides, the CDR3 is TGCGCCAGCAGCTTGGCCCGGGGGGCTAGCGCGGATACGCAGTATTTT. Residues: CASSLARGASADTQYF.

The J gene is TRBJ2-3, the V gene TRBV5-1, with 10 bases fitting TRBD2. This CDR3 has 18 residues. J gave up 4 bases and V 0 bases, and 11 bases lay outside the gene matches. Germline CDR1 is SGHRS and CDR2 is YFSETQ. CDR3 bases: TGCGCCAGCAGCTTGGGCAGGATCTCTAGCGGGAGCTCAGATACGCAGTATTTT. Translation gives CASSLGRISSGSSDTQYF.

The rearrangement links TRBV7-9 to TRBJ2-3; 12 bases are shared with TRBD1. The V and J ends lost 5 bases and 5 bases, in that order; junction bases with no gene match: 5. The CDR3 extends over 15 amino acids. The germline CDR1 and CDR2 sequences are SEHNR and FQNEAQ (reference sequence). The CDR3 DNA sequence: TGTGCCAGCAGCGGGGGGACAGGGGGCCTAGATACGCAGTATTTT. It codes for CASSGGTGGLDTQYF.

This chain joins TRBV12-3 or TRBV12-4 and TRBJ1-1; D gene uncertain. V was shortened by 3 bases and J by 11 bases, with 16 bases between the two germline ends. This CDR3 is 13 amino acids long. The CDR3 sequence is CASSFAGSQRAFF. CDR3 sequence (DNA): TGTGCCAGCAGTTTTGCGGGGTCGCAGCGCGCTTTCTTT.

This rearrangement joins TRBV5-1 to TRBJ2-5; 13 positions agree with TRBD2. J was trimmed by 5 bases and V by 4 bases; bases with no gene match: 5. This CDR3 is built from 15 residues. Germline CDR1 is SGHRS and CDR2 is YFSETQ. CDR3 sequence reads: CASSPLAGGLETQYF. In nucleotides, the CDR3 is TGCGCCAGCAGCCCACTAGCGGGAGGGTTGGAGACCCAGTACTTC.

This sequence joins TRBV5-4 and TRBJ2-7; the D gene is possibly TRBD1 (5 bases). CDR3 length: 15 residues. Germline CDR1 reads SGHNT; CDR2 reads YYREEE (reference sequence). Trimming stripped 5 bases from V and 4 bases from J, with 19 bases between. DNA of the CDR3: TGTGCCAGCAGTTCTCCGACAGCGAGTCCTTACGAGCAGTACTTC. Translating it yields CASSSPTASPYEQYF.

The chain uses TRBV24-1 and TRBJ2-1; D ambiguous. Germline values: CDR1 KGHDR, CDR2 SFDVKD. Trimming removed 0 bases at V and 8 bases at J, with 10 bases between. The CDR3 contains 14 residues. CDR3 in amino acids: CATSDLGQSDEQFF. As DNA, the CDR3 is TGTGCCACCAGTGATTTGGGCCAGTCTGATGAGCAGTTCTTC.

CDR3 sequence: CASSLGGFGNTIYF. In DNA form, the CDR3 reads TGTGCCAGCTCACTCGGCGGTTTTGGAAACACCATATATTTT. V usage is TRBV18 and J usage is TRBJ1-3; D is unclear. V shed 4 bases and J shed 3 bases, with 10 bases lying between them. This CDR3 contains 14 residues. Per germline, CDR1 KGHSH and CDR2 LQKENI.

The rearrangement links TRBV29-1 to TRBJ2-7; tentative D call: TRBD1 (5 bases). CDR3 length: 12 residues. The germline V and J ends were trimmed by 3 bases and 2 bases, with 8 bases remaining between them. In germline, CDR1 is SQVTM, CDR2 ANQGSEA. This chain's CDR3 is CSVEAGTYEQYF. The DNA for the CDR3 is TGCAGCGTTGAGGCAGGGACCTACGAGCAGTACTTC.

The CDR3 DNA reads TGTGCCTTGCCCTCCGGGACAGGGGGCGTTCAGCCCCAGCATTTT. Its protein product is CALPSGTGGVQPQHF. The chain has TRBV30 and TRBJ1-5; 12 bases are shared with TRBD1. Germline V gene lookup returns CDR1 GTSNPN and CDR2 SVGIG (reference sequence). The CDR3 extends over 15 amino acids. J lost 6 bases, V lost 7 bases, and 10 bases had no gene match.

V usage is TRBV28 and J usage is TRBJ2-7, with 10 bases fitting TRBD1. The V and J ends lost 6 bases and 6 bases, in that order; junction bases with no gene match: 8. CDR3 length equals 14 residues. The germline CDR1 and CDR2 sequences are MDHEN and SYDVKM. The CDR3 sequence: CASRGQGVPSEQYF. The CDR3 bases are TGTGCCAGCAGAGGACAGGGGGTACCGTCCGAGCAGTACTTC.

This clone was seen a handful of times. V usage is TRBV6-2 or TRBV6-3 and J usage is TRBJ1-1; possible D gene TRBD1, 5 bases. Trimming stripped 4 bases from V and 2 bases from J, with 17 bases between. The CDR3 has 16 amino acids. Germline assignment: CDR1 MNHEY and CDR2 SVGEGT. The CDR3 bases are TGTGCCAGCAGTTCCCGTCGGGGGACGGGAAACACTGAAGCTTTCTTT. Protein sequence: CASSSRRGTGNTEAFF.

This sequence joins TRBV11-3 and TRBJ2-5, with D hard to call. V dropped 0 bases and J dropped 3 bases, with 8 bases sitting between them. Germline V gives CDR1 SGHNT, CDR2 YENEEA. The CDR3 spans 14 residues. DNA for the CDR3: TGTGCCAGCAGCTTAGACCCACAGAAAGAGACCCAGTACTTC. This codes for CASSLDPQKETQYF.

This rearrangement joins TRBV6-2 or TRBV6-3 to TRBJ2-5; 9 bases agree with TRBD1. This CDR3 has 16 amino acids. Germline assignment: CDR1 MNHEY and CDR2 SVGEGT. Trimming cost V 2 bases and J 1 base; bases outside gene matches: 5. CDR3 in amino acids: CASSYGTGRTQETQYF. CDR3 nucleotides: TGTGCCAGCAGTTACGGGACAGGGAGGACCCAAGAGACCCAGTACTTC.

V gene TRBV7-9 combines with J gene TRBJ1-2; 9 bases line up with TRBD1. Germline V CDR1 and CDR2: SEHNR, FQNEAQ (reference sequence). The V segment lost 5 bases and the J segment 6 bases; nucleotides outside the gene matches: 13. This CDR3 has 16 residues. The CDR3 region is CASSSYSTGGADGYTF. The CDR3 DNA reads TGTGCCAGCAGCAGCTATTCCACAGGGGGCGCCGATGGCTACACCTTC.

CDR3 sequence (DNA): TGCAGACCTGACAGGGTGCAGACCCAGTACTTC. Translated: CRPDRVQTQYF. This sequence joins TRBV20-1 and TRBJ2-5, with 7 positions matching TRBD1. This CDR3 is 11 amino acids long. Per germline, CDR1 DFQATT and CDR2 SNEGSKA (reference sequence).

In DNA form, the CDR3 reads TGTGCCAGCAGTTTAATAGCGGGGAACACTGAAGCTTTCTTT. Protein: CASSLIAGNTEAFF. The J gene is TRBJ1-1, the V gene TRBV27; D gene unclear. CDR1 MNHEY and CDR2 SMNVEV come from the germline V gene (reference sequence). The CDR3 totals 14 residues. V was trimmed by 2 bases and J by 1 base, leaving 8 bases between them.

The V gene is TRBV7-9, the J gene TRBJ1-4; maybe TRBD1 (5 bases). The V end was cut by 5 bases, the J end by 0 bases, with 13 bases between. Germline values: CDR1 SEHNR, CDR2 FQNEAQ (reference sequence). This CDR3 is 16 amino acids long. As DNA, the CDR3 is TGTGCCAGCAGCCAACCGGGGGGGACAACTAATGAAAAACTGTTTTTT. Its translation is CASSQPGGTTNEKLFF.

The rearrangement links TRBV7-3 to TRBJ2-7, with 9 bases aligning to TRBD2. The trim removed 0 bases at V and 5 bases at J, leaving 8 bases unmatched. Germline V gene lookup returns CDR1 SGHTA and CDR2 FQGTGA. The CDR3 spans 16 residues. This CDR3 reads CASSLTRTSDTHEQYF. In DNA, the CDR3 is TGTGCCAGCAGCTTAACCCGGACTAGCGATACCCACGAGCAGTACTTC.